This T cell receptor beta chain was found in a study of cytomegalovirus exposure and HLA in healthy donors. Study outcomes and limitations: Most sequenced TCRs were rare (though some public TCRs occurred in many donors).

The data were produced by immunoSEQ multiplex PCR, yet TCRdb's version contains in-frame clones alone and is incomplete. This sample has approximately 270,000 clones, with around 86% found just once. The germline CDR1 and CDR2 sequences are MNHNY and SVGAGI (reference sequence). V lost 6 bases and J lost 2, with 5 bases in between. CDR3 size: 12 residues. About this clone itself: What it binds is unknown.

What was sequenced was PBMCs. This sequence was found in a woman under 30 in good health and CMV-seronegative. V gene TRBV6-6 combines with J gene TRBJ1-5; unclear D gene. The CDR3 DNA sequence: TGTGCCAGCAGCTTAGGCAATCAGCCCCAGCATTTT. Translated: CASSLGNQPQHF.